This T cell receptor (beta chain) was observed in a study of memory B cells and T cells in multiple sclerosis. TCRdb's table, derived via immunoSEQ multiplex PCR, lists solely in-frame clones and lacks some. The sample includes 12,000 to 15,000 clones, around 70% of them seen just once. V was shortened by 8 bases and J by 2 bases, with 12 bases between the two germline ends. The CDR3 is made up of 13 amino acids. Germline V CDR1 and CDR2: WSHSY, SAAADI. The chain couples TRBV10-2 to TRBJ1-1; possibly TRBD1 for D (6 bases). This TCR was recovered from a human donor with multiple sclerosis. Sequencing input: memory (CD45RO+) CD4+ T cells from blood. Here the CDR3 DNA reads TGCGCCAGCGGAAAGGACAGTAACACTGAAGCTTTCTTT. It yields the protein CASGKDSNTEAFF.